The 31 T cell receptor beta chains in this list originate from one sample, sequenced in a study of Graves' ophthalmopathy and Graves' hyperthyroidism. RNA served as the template for amplifying TCR beta CDR3 regions. In the first round, RT-PCR was carried out with HTBI primers, and a multiplex PCR formed the second round. TCRdb called the multiplex PCR reads again in MiXCR, with one record for every CDR3 protein. Of about 620,000 distinct CDR3 sequences listed, 22% were seen once; the top ten hold more than 5.5%. Material for sequencing was peripheral blood. These TCRs come from a woman younger than 35 with stable Graves' hyperthyroidism. Some clones in this sample may be carry-over from other donors' samples.

This clonotype was seen many times. The germline gene is not matched at one end of the junction; a read error may be the cause. V usage is TRBV18 and J usage is TRBJ1-1; D might be TRBD1 (6 bases). The CDR3 covers 13 residues. The germline V gene encodes CDR1 KGHSH and CDR2 LQKENI. CDR3 nucleotides: TGCGCCAGCAGCCCCCAGGGGAGCACTGAAGCTTTCTTT. Translating it yields CASSPQGSTEAFF. Variable domain in full (rest from reference TRBV18 and TRBJ1-1): NAGVMQNPRHLVRRRGQEARLRCSPMKGHSHVYWYRQLPEEGLKFMVYLQKENIIDESGMPKERFSAEFPKEGPSILRIQQVVRGDSAAYFCASSPQGSTEAFFGQGTRLTVV.

This clonotype was seen more than once but under ten times. This may stem from a read error, because a much larger clone lies one nucleotide away. This chain joins TRBV7-8 and TRBJ1-1; D perhaps matches TRBD1 (5 bases). This CDR3 comprises 18 residues. Germline CDR1 and CDR2: SGHVS and FQNEAQ. In DNA form, the CDR3 reads TGTGCCAGCAGCTCTTCGGACACCGCATCTTCCATGAACACTGAAGCTTGCTTT. It is translated as CASSSSDTASSMNTEACF.

This clonotype was detected ten times or more. This chain links TRBV19 with TRBJ1-1; a weak D match, TRBD1 (5 bases). V was pared by 3 bases and J by 1 base, with 12 bases between. This CDR3 region has 15 residues. Germline-derived CDR1 and CDR2 are LNHDA and SQIVND (reference sequence). Written as DNA, the CDR3 is TGTGCCAGTAGTATGCTACAGGTCTGGAACACTGAAGCTTTCTTT. Its translation is CASSMLQVWNTEAFF.

This clonotype was detected ten times or more. The rearrangement joins TRBV6-4 to TRBJ2-5, with TRBD2 matching 12 bases. Germline values: CDR1 MRHNA, CDR2 SNTAGT. CDR3 length: 21 amino acids. The V and J ends lost 3 bases and 1 base, in that order; junction bases with no gene match: 18. This CDR3 reads CASSDTYILAGGHGVQETQYF. CDR3 DNA sequence: TGTGCCAGCAGTGATACATATATACTAGCGGGAGGCCACGGGGTCCAAGAGACCCAGTACTTC.

The table lists this clonotype with many counts. This chain links TRBV30 with TRBJ1-1; maybe TRBD1 (6 bases). V lost 1 base, J lost 3 bases, and 12 bases lay in between. The CDR3 totals 14 residues. The V gene's germline CDR1 is GTSNPN and CDR2 SVGIG (reference sequence). The CDR3 DNA reads TGTGCCTGGAGTGAGGGGGGAGGGGACACTGAAGCTTTCTTT. Protein: CAWSEGGGDTEAFF.

In this sample, this clonotype turned up a few times. The J gene is TRBJ1-5, the V gene TRBV5-1; D ambiguous. This CDR3 contains 15 residues. Germline V gene data show CDR1 as SGHRS and CDR2 as YFSETQ. Trimming removed 5 bases at V and 0 bases at J, with 12 bases between. Here the CDR3 reads CASSQDGNSNQPQHF. The DNA for the CDR3 is TGCGCCAGCAGTCAGGACGGGAATAGCAATCAGCCCCAGCATTTT.

Ten or more counts support this clonotype. The V call is TRBV28, the J call TRBJ1-3, with a possible D match to TRBD1 (5 bases). CDR3 size: 21 residues. Per germline, CDR1 MDHEN and CDR2 SYDVKM. V was trimmed by 5 bases and J by 0 bases, leaving 29 bases between them. As DNA, the CDR3 is TGTGCCAGCAGTCGGAGGTATTACCTGGGGCGACCGCCATCCTCTGGAAACACCATATATTTT. It is translated as CASSRRYYLGRPPSSGNTIYF. Using reference TRBV28 and TRBJ1-3 for the parts outside the CDR3, the full variable domain is DVKVTQSSRYLVKRTGEKVFLECVQDMDHENMFWYRQDPGLGLRLIYFSYDVKMKEKGDIPEGYSVSREKKERFSLILESASTNQTSMYLCASSRRYYLGRPPSSGNTIYFGEGSWLTVV.

This clonotype appeared a few times. This rearrangement joins TRBV4-1 to TRBJ1-1, with D possibly TRBD1 on 5 matching bases. The CDR3 loop spans 11 amino acids. CDR1 MGHRA and CDR2 YSYEKL come from the germline V gene. Deletions cut 6 bases from V and 10 bases from J, with 12 bases between. The CDR3 region has the DNA TGCGCCAGCAGTTGGGGCTCGGGAGCTTTCTTT. This encodes CASSWGSGAFF.

This clonotype was counted at least ten times. The chain is built from TRBV9 and TRBJ2-5, with TRBD1 as a possible D gene (5 bases). The germline CDR1 and CDR2 sequences are SGDLS and YYNGEE. This CDR3 is 14 amino acids long. Trimming took 0 bases from V and 6 from J, leaving 12 bases between them. In nucleotides, the CDR3 is TGTGCCAGCAGCGTAGGGGCAGGGATGAAGACCCAGTACTTC. It codes for CASSVGAGMKTQYF.

This clonotype was seen many times. V gene TRBV12-3 or TRBV12-4 combines with J gene TRBJ2-5, with 8 positions matching TRBD1. The CDR3 spans 14 residues. Trimming at V came to 5 bases and at J to 4 bases, leaving 6 bases not matched to a gene. This CDR3 is CASSVDRAGETQYF. The CDR3 bases are TGTGCCAGCAGTGTGGACAGGGCGGGAGAGACCCAGTACTTC.

This clonotype was seen ten or more times. The genes are TRBV7-8 and TRBJ1-3; no clear D gene. V dropped 3 bases and J dropped 0 bases, with 12 bases sitting between them. Germline CDR1 is SGHVS and CDR2 is FQNEAQ. This CDR3 comprises 16 residues. CDR3 loop: CASSFLGEGSGNTIYF. In DNA form, the CDR3 reads TGTGCCAGCAGCTTTCTTGGGGAGGGCTCTGGAAACACCATATATTTT.

The V call is TRBV6-2 or TRBV6-3, the J call TRBJ1-2; D possibly corresponds to TRBD1 (6 bases). Per the germline V gene, CDR1 is MNHEY and CDR2 is SVGEGT. Trimming pared 0 bases from V and 6 bases from J, leaving 23 bases between. This CDR3 is built from 18 residues. The CDR3 DNA sequence: TGTGCCAGCAGTTACTCGGGGGCAGAGGGACCCCCGGCCGATGGCTACACCTTC. This translates into CASSYSGAEGPPADGYTF.

The table lists this clonotype with many counts. V usage is TRBV12-3 or TRBV12-4 and J usage is TRBJ1-1; possible D gene TRBD1, 6 bases. V was shortened by 5 bases and J by 7 bases, with 11 bases between the two germline ends. There are 12 residues in the CDR3. The CDR3 coding sequence is TGTGCCAGCAGTGTAGTACAGGGTGAAGCTTTCTTT. This translates into CASSVVQGEAFF.

On this clonotype: Because it lacks the conserved phenylalanine or tryptophan at the end, this CDR3 is likely a read error. V and J are TRBV28 and TRBJ2-7, with D unclear. Germline V gene sequence: CDR1 MDHEN, CDR2 SYDVKM. The V end was cut by 9 bases, the J end by 0 bases, with 9 bases between. CDR3 length: 12 residues. The CDR3 is CASTSASYEQYY. The DNA of the CDR3 is TGTGCCAGTACCAGCGCCTCCTACGAGCAGTACTAC.

This clonotype came up many times. This sequence joins TRBV7-2 and TRBJ1-2, with D unresolved. Trimming shortened V by 6 bases and J by 4 bases, and 12 bases separated the two germline ends. Looked up from germline, CDR1 is SGHTA and CDR2 is FQGNSA. The CDR3 has 13 residues. DNA of the CDR3: TGTGCCAGCAGTACCGGCCCGCGCTATGGCTACACCTTC. Protein sequence: CASSTGPRYGYTF.

This clonotype has at least ten counts. The rearrangement joins TRBV20-1 to TRBJ1-1; 9 bases are shared with TRBD1. V lost 5 bases, J lost 6 bases, and 4 bases stayed unmatched. This CDR3 has 12 amino acids. Germline V gives CDR1 DFQATT, CDR2 SNEGSKA (reference sequence). The CDR3 DNA reads TGCAGTGCTGGGACAGGGTTGCCTGAAGCTTTCTTT. Encoded protein: CSAGTGLPEAFF.

The genes are TRBV5-1 and TRBJ2-5; tentative D call: TRBD2 (6 bases). From germline, CDR1 is SGHRS and CDR2 YFSETQ. The length of the CDR3 is 15 residues. The V gene lost 4 bases and the J gene lost 2 bases, with 15 bases spanning the gap. Written as DNA, the CDR3 is TGCGCCAGCAGCATGCTTAGCGGAGTACAAGAGACCCAGTACTTC. Residues: CASSMLSGVQETQYF.

CDR3 in amino acids: CASSQDPQGEETQYF. CDR3 coding DNA: TGCGCCAGCAGCCAAGACCCCCAGGGGGAAGAGACCCAGTACTTC. The chain is built from TRBV4-1 and TRBJ2-5; 7 bases agree with TRBD1. This CDR3 has 15 amino acids. CDR1 is MGHRA and CDR2 is YSYEKL in the germline V gene. J was trimmed by 3 bases and V by 0 bases; bases with no gene match: 4.

This clonotype was counted ten times or more. V usage is TRBV6-5 and J usage is TRBJ2-7, with 8 bases that match TRBD1. Germline CDR1 MNHEY, CDR2 SVGAGI. The J segment lost 7 bases and the V segment lost 4 bases, leaving 6 bases of the junction unmatched. CDR3 length equals 13 residues. CDR3 residues: CASSSGTGREQYF. CDR3 nucleotides: TGTGCCAGCAGTTCCGGGACAGGAAGGGAGCAGTACTTC.

The chain carries TRBV7-9 and TRBJ2-5; 10 nucleotides line up with TRBD1. CDR3 size: 16 residues. Germline lookup yields CDR1 SEHNR and CDR2 FQNEAQ (reference sequence). The V and J ends lost 5 bases and 3 bases, in that order; junction bases with no gene match: 9. The CDR3 is CASSPRQGALKETQYF. CDR3 bases: TGTGCCAGCAGCCCAAGACAGGGGGCTTTGAAAGAGACCCAGTACTTC.

This clonotype was recorded once. The gene calls are TRBV28 and TRBJ2-5; D is ambiguous. V dropped 3 bases and J dropped 5 bases, with 10 bases sitting between them. CDR1 MDHEN and CDR2 SYDVKM come from the germline V gene. The CDR3 length is 13 residues. Here the CDR3 reads CASSLGDSETQYF. The CDR3 bases are TGTGCCAGCAGTTTGGGTGACTCGGAGACCCAGTACTTC.

At least ten counts were recorded for this clonotype. This chain uses TRBV2 with TRBJ1-5; D gene uncertain. The CDR3 totals 13 residues. Germline V CDR1 and CDR2: SNHLY, FYNNEI. The ends were cut back, 0 bases at V and 7 bases at J, with 7 bases in the middle. The CDR3 is CASSEARGQPQHF. In nucleotides, the CDR3 is TGTGCCAGCAGTGAAGCGCGGGGACAGCCCCAGCATTTT.

The chain joins TRBV15 to TRBJ1-2; D is uncertain. Trimming left V 5 bases short and J 9 bases short, with 19 bases between. The germline gives CDR1 LNHNV, CDR2 YYDKDF (reference sequence). This CDR3 contains 14 residues. The CDR3: CATSPKEDGRSYTF. The CDR3 DNA sequence: TGTGCCACCAGCCCCAAAGAAGACGGTCGAAGCTACACCTTC.

On this clonotype: Given a much more abundant clone one base away, this may be a read error. DNA for the CDR3: TGTGCCAGCATAAGGGTAAACACTGAAGCTGTCTTT. Its protein is CASIRVNTEAVF. This rearrangement joins TRBV6-1 to TRBJ1-1; D not resolved. This CDR3 is built from 12 residues. Germline CDR1 MNHNS, CDR2 SASEGT.

At least ten counts were recorded for this clonotype. The CDR3 loop reads CASSLFSGRARETQYF. CDR3 nucleotide sequence: TGTGCCAGCAGTTTATTTAGCGGGAGGGCCAGGGAGACCCAGTACTTC. The chain joins TRBV28 to TRBJ2-5, with TRBD2 matching over 11 bases. CDR3 length: 16 residues. Germline CDR1 MDHEN, CDR2 SYDVKM. With 1 base clipped from V and 5 bases from J, the junction kept 6 bases outside the gene matches. Together with reference TRBV28 and TRBJ2-5, the CDR3 gives the full variable domain: DVKVTQSSRYLVKRTGEKVFLECVQDMDHENMFWYRQDPGLGLRLIYFSYDVKMKEKGDIPEGYSVSREKKERFSLILESASTNQTSMYLCASSLFSGRARETQYFGPGTRLLVL.

CDR3 coding DNA: TGCAGCGTTGAGGGGTCCTTGGGACAGGGGCCTTTGAACACTGAAGCTTTCTTT. Amino acid sequence: CSVEGSLGQGPLNTEAFF. This chain uses TRBV29-1 with TRBJ1-1; 10 positions match TRBD1. With 3 bases clipped from V and 0 bases from J, the junction kept 13 bases outside the gene matches. CDR1 is SQVTM, CDR2 ANQGSEA, per germline. There are 18 residues in the CDR3.

This clonotype was seen at least ten times. V gene TRBV20-1 combines with J gene TRBJ2-2, with 8 bases lining up with TRBD1. Germline CDR1 is DFQATT and CDR2 is SNEGSKA (reference sequence). V lost 3 bases and J lost 2; bases outside the gene matches: 5. This CDR3 spans 15 amino acids. The DNA for the CDR3 is TGCAGTGCTAGCCTGGGACAGGTCAACACCGGGGAGCTGTTTTTT. Translation: CSASLGQVNTGELFF.

Only a few counts were recorded for this clonotype. CDR3 loop: CASSRMGIHEQYF. CDR3 coding DNA: TGTGCCAGTAGTCGGATGGGAATCCACGAGCAGTACTTC. V is TRBV19 and J is TRBJ2-7, with D unclear. This CDR3 is built from 13 residues. Between the trimmed V and J ends, which lost 5 bases and 5 bases, there was a span of 13 bases. CDR1 and CDR2 from the germline V gene are LNHDA and SQIVND (reference sequence).

There are a few counts of this clonotype. The V and J genes are TRBV28 and TRBJ2-7; D perhaps matches TRBD1 (5 bases). CDR1 MDHEN and CDR2 SYDVKM come from the germline V gene. This CDR3 is 15 amino acids long. Deletions cut 7 bases from V and 0 bases from J, with 16 bases between. CDR3 residues: CASNPFRASSYEQYF. In nucleotides, the CDR3 is TGTGCCAGCAACCCCTTCAGGGCCAGCTCCTACGAGCAGTACTTC.

This clonotype was seen ten or more times. The genes are TRBV12-3 or TRBV12-4 and TRBJ1-1; D gene ambiguous. Trimming left V 5 bases short and J 2 bases short, with 9 bases between. This CDR3 is 13 amino acids long. In DNA, the CDR3 is TGTGCCAGCAGTCCCGGGAGTAACACTGAAGCTTTCTTT. Encoded protein: CASSPGSNTEAFF.

This clonotype was found many times. This sequence joins TRBV6-2 or TRBV6-3 and TRBJ1-1; D remains ambiguous. The CDR3 is 14 amino acids. The germline CDR1 and CDR2 sequences are MNHEY and SVGEGT. Trimming took 7 bases from V and 1 from J, leaving 13 bases between them. Here the CDR3 reads CASIFDRENTEAFF. The CDR3 DNA sequence: TGTGCCAGCATTTTCGACCGGGAGAACACTGAAGCTTTCTTT.